This TCR beta chain was captured by sequencing in a study of neurological immune-mediated disorders (dated by TCRdb to 2018 to 2020). General notes on the study: Of the approximately 34 multiple sclerosis patients, about 31 had relapsing-remitting MS and 3 had secondary progressive MS. The 90 to 110 TCR-beta libraries included longitudinal samples, technical triplicates and paired sorted CD4+ and CD8+ T-cell subsets alongside PBMC samples. The cohort comprised about 70 subjects: 15 or so HAM/TSP patients, 35 or so multiple sclerosis patients and about 20 healthy controls. Using UMI-based sequencing, the study compared peripheral blood TCR-beta repertoires from patients with HTLV-I-associated myelopathy (HAM/TSP), patients with multiple sclerosis, and healthy controls. Summary of the overall study and its limitations: No identical CDR3 amino acid sequences were found to be shared among expanded clones across subjects, suggesting that TCR-beta repertoires were private in all groups. No association of the MS cluster with clinical or MRI features was observed, and the need for larger cohorts was stated by the authors. TCR clonal expansion was highest in HAM/TSP patients and lowest in MS patients, with MS patients falling below even healthy controls. In phylogenetic analysis, the repertoires of 18 of 34 MS patients grouped into a cluster of related CDR3 sequences, which suggests a possible signature at the repertoire level.

To synthesize cDNA, template-switch 5'RACE was performed with a primer carrying a 10-nucleotide random unique molecular identifier so that each TCR transcript was tagged. Each sequencing run produced over 180 million TCR-beta sequences covering 15-18 subjects. The RNeasy kit was used for extraction of total RNA. The KAPA Real-time Library Amplification kit was used to amplify TCR-beta VDJ regions with primers targeting the TCR constant region and the 5'RACE anchor. A first PCR added sample indexes and Illumina adaptors, after which a second PCR increased the library yield. After Ampure bead purification, the roughly 650 bp TCR product was size-selected on a 2% E-gel SizeSelection system. Library quality was checked on a Bioanalyzer, concentration was measured with Qubit, and libraries were quantified with the Kapa Library Quantification kit before pooling. Paired-end 2 x 150 bp sequencing of the libraries was performed on an Illumina HiSeq 2500. To increase sequence diversity, about 23-30% phiX was spiked into each library pool. As for how the authors treated the data: The UMI-based MiGEC pipeline processed quality-filtered reads and removed over 80% of raw TCR sequences during error correction. IMGT germline references were used for alignment of VDJ genes, and clonotypes were defined by a unique CDR3 amino acid sequence together with V-J genes. Clonal expansion, Shannon diversity, and CDR3 relatedness (CalcPairwiseDistances, ClusterSamples) were evaluated with VDJtools, and phylogenetic trees were built with CLCbio workbench. A clone was classed as expanded if it had 8 or more unique UMIs, a cutoff based on coefficient-of-variation modelling across technical triplicates. TCRdb passed the public sequencing reads through fastp at Q25 and MiXCR, retaining productive beta sequences. Rows with a matching CDR3 protein are joined into one entry that keeps the most common DNA and genes. The V and J calls were determined by TCRdb, not by the authors. The sample table lists 50,000 to 70,000 distinct CDR3 sequences, 3.4% of them with a count of one. Together, the top ten hold around 3.8% of the sample.

The table lists this clonotype with many counts. Its antigen is currently not known. Per-base qualities were not stored, and no clone one base away is much larger. Libraries from unsorted PBMCs were made from 2 million PBMCs kept in RNAlater at -80 degrees C until RNA extraction. The multiple sclerosis patients were enrolled in a US clinical protocol that evaluated disease progression with magnetic resonance imaging. Peripheral blood was subjected to Ficoll-Hypaque density gradient centrifugation to isolate PBMCs, which were then cryopreserved in liquid nitrogen. Per the germline V gene, KGHDR is the CDR1 and SFDVKD is the CDR2. The junction shows trimming of 7 bases on V and 5 bases on J, and the gene matches do not reach 6 bases of it. The CDR3 contains 16 residues, cysteine and phenylalanine counted. The entry retains the CDR3 DNA only, 48 bases that are in frame from base 1.

This chain is built from TRBV24-1 and TRBJ2-1, with 14 middle bases fitting TRBD2. The sample was PBMCs. The receptor was derived from a man between 40 and 49 years old with multiple sclerosis. In nucleotides, the sequence is TGTGCCACCAGCCCGGGGACTAGCGGGAGCCACAATGAGCAGTTCTTC. The translation is CATSPGTSGSHNEQFF.